The rows below give T cell receptor beta chains drawn from one sample of a study of control samples from healthy donors and cancer patients. Some clones are missing from TCRdb's copy, which holds only in-frame ones; the method was immunoSEQ multiplex PCR. The sample includes approximately 150,000 clones, more than 85% of them seen just once. Sequencing used blood. The receptors here all came from a man aged 25 to 40 in good health. Both conserved end residues are part of each CDR3. Fields, in order: clone size, D gene, V gene, J gene, CDR3 DNA, CDR3 protein. D genes are given only for firm matches. Expanded clones get a size class; other rows say once, few or many, or leave the size out.

abundance: -; d_gene: -; v_gene: TRBV7-8; j_gene: TRBJ1-2; CDR3nt: TGTGCCAGCAGCCCCCCCCGGACGTCGGTTGGTGACTACACCTTC; CDR3aa: CASSPPRTSVGDYTF
abundance: -; d_gene: -; v_gene: TRBV5-1; j_gene: TRBJ1-1; CDR3nt: TGCGCCAGCAGCTCGAACACAATGAACACTGAAGCTTTCTTT; CDR3aa: CASSSNTMNTEAFF
abundance: -; d_gene: TRBD1; v_gene: TRBV27; j_gene: TRBJ1-2; CDR3nt: TGTGCCAGCAGTTTATCCGAGGGGGCCGGGTGGCGGGGCTACACCTTC; CDR3aa: CASSLSEGAGWRGYTF
abundance: -; d_gene: -; v_gene: TRBV23-1; j_gene: TRBJ2-3; CDR3nt: TGCGCCAGCAGTCCCCTCGAGGGCACAGATACGCAGTATTTT; CDR3aa: CASSPLEGTDTQYF
abundance: -; d_gene: TRBD1; v_gene: TRBV27; j_gene: TRBJ1-2; CDR3nt: TGTGCCAGCAGTCCCAGGACAGGGACTAACTATGGCTACACCTTC; CDR3aa: CASSPRTGTNYGYTF
abundance: few; d_gene: -; v_gene: TRBV14; j_gene: TRBJ1-1; CDR3nt: TGTGCCAGCAGCGATGGGGGGTACTTGAACACTGAAGCTTTCTTT; CDR3aa: CASSDGGYLNTEAFF
abundance: -; d_gene: TRBD1; v_gene: TRBV5-5; j_gene: TRBJ1-6; CDR3nt: TGTGCCAGCAGCACGACAGGGTTCTCCCCTAGATATAATTCACCCCTCCACTTT; CDR3aa: CASSTTGFSPRYNSPLHF
abundance: -; d_gene: -; v_gene: TRBV28; j_gene: TRBJ1-3; CDR3nt: TGTGCCAGCAGTACCCAGGGGCTGGGAAACACCATATATTTT; CDR3aa: CASSTQGLGNTIYF
abundance: -; d_gene: -; v_gene: TRBV5-4; j_gene: TRBJ2-7; CDR3nt: TGTGCCAGCAGCATGATCCCGGGGCAATCCTACGAGCAGTACTTC; CDR3aa: CASSMIPGQSYEQYF
abundance: -; d_gene: -; v_gene: TRBV6-2/TRBV6-3; j_gene: TRBJ2-6; CDR3nt: TGTGCCAGCAGCCCTCTCCACCAGGGGGGGGCCAACGTCCTGACTTTC; CDR3aa: CASSPLHQGGANVLTF
abundance: -; d_gene: TRBD2; v_gene: TRBV28; j_gene: TRBJ2-3; CDR3nt: TGTGCCAGCAGTCAACGGGGGGGCGGCGATACGCAGTATTTT; CDR3aa: CASSQRGGGDTQYF
abundance: -; d_gene: -; v_gene: TRBV7-8; j_gene: TRBJ2-7; CDR3nt: TGTGCCAGCAGCTTATCGGGTCCCTACGAGCAGTACTTC; CDR3aa: CASSLSGPYEQYF
abundance: -; d_gene: -; v_gene: TRBV6-5; j_gene: TRBJ2-2; CDR3nt: TGTGCCAGCGGCAGGAGAACCACCGGGGAGCTGTTTTTT; CDR3aa: CASGRRTTGELFF
abundance: -; d_gene: TRBD1; v_gene: TRBV6-5; j_gene: TRBJ1-1; CDR3nt: TGTGCCAGCAGGGACAGGGTTAACACTGAAGCTTTCTTT; CDR3aa: CASRDRVNTEAFF
abundance: -; d_gene: -; v_gene: TRBV9; j_gene: TRBJ1-6; CDR3nt: TGTGCCAGCAGCTCAGGGATCTATAATTCACCCCTCCACTTT; CDR3aa: CASSSGIYNSPLHF
abundance: few; d_gene: -; v_gene: TRBV7-7; j_gene: TRBJ2-1; CDR3nt: TGTGCCAGCAGCTTCGGACTGGGAGAGTATGGTGAGCAGTTCTTC; CDR3aa: CASSFGLGEYGEQFF
abundance: -; d_gene: -; v_gene: TRBV24-1; j_gene: TRBJ1-1; CDR3nt: TGTGCCACCAGTGAAACCCCAGGGGTGAACACTGAAGCTTTCTTT; CDR3aa: CATSETPGVNTEAFF
abundance: -; d_gene: -; v_gene: TRBV10-1; j_gene: TRBJ2-2; CDR3nt: TGCGCCAGCAGGGAAGGGTCCGGGGAGCTGTTTTTT; CDR3aa: CASREGSGELFF
abundance: few; d_gene: -; v_gene: TRBV7-9; j_gene: TRBJ2-5; CDR3nt: TGTGCCAGCCTTCGTGAGAGGGGCCAAGAGACCCAGTACTTC; CDR3aa: CASLRERGQETQYF
abundance: -; d_gene: TRBD1; v_gene: TRBV5-1; j_gene: TRBJ1-5; CDR3nt: TGCGCCAGCAGCCCGACAGGGGAAATAGGTCAGCCCCAGCATTTT; CDR3aa: CASSPTGEIGQPQHF
abundance: -; d_gene: -; v_gene: TRBV27; j_gene: TRBJ1-2; CDR3nt: TGTGCCAGCAGCCCCGGAGAGCGCGACTATGGCTACACCTTC; CDR3aa: CASSPGERDYGYTF
abundance: -; d_gene: TRBD1; v_gene: TRBV4-1; j_gene: TRBJ2-7; CDR3nt: TGCGCCAGCAGCCTCCAGGGACAGGAAAACTCCTACGAGCAGTACTTC; CDR3aa: CASSLQGQENSYEQYF
abundance: -; d_gene: -; v_gene: TRBV7-9; j_gene: TRBJ1-1; CDR3nt: TGTGCCAGCAGCTTATCCCCGGACAGTGAAGCTTTCTTT; CDR3aa: CASSLSPDSEAFF
abundance: once; d_gene: -; v_gene: TRBV6-1; j_gene: TRBJ1-2; CDR3nt: TGTGCCAGCAGTGAACTTCCTCAGAACTATGGCTACACCTTC; CDR3aa: CASSELPQNYGYTF
abundance: once; d_gene: -; v_gene: TRBV5-1; j_gene: TRBJ2-7; CDR3nt: TGCGCCAGCAGCTTTAGTGGGGGGGCTTACGAGCAGTACTTC; CDR3aa: CASSFSGGAYEQYF
abundance: -; d_gene: -; v_gene: TRBV25-1; j_gene: TRBJ2-2; CDR3nt: TGTGCCAGCAGTGAATACGGACTGAACACCGGGGAGCTGTTTTTT; CDR3aa: CASSEYGLNTGELFF
abundance: -; d_gene: -; v_gene: TRBV19; j_gene: TRBJ1-5; CDR3nt: TGTGCCAGTAGTGTGATAAGGGACAGCAATCAGCCCCAGCATTTT; CDR3aa: CASSVIRDSNQPQHF
abundance: few; d_gene: -; v_gene: TRBV21-1; j_gene: TRBJ2-7; CDR3nt: TGTGCCAGCAGCAAAGGGACAGGGGGGCGCGAGCAGTACTTC; CDR3aa: CASSKGTGGREQYF
abundance: -; d_gene: -; v_gene: TRBV7-3; j_gene: TRBJ1-1; CDR3nt: TGTGCCAGCAGCTTAAGTCTGGGAGGTGAAGCTTTCTTT; CDR3aa: CASSLSLGGEAFF
abundance: -; d_gene: TRBD1; v_gene: TRBV28; j_gene: TRBJ1-1; CDR3nt: TGTGCCAGCAGTTTTCGGACAGGGGGCGTGGGCACTGAAGCTTTCTTT; CDR3aa: CASSFRTGGVGTEAFF
abundance: -; d_gene: -; v_gene: TRBV18; j_gene: TRBJ2-5; CDR3nt: TGTGCCAGCTCACCAACGACAGGAAAGGAGCAAGAGACCCAGTACTTC; CDR3aa: CASSPTTGKEQETQYF
abundance: -; d_gene: TRBD1; v_gene: TRBV5-1; j_gene: TRBJ1-1; CDR3nt: TGCGCCAGCAGGTTGCGGGGACAGGGATCGAACACTGAAGCTTTCTTT; CDR3aa: CASRLRGQGSNTEAFF
abundance: -; d_gene: -; v_gene: TRBV5-5; j_gene: TRBJ1-5; CDR3nt: TGTGCCAGCAGCTCGGGGCTTGGGGATCAGCCCCAGCATTTT; CDR3aa: CASSSGLGDQPQHF
abundance: -; d_gene: TRBD1; v_gene: TRBV7-2; j_gene: TRBJ1-2; CDR3nt: TGTGCCAGCAGCTCACTGACAGGGTTAAGCTATGGCTACACCTTC; CDR3aa: CASSSLTGLSYGYTF
abundance: -; d_gene: -; v_gene: TRBV24-1; j_gene: TRBJ2-3; CDR3nt: TGTGCCACCAGTGACCCCGGTCGGGGAGATACGCAGTATTTT; CDR3aa: CATSDPGRGDTQYF
abundance: -; d_gene: -; v_gene: TRBV6-1; j_gene: TRBJ1-1; CDR3nt: TGTGCCAGCAGTGAGGGTTCAAACACTGAAGCTTTCTTT; CDR3aa: CASSEGSNTEAFF
abundance: -; d_gene: -; v_gene: TRBV7-3; j_gene: TRBJ2-3; CDR3nt: TGTGCCAGCAGCTTAGTACGCCTGAGTGGTAAAAGCACAGATACGCAGTATTTT; CDR3aa: CASSLVRLSGKSTDTQYF
abundance: -; d_gene: TRBD2; v_gene: TRBV27; j_gene: TRBJ2-6; CDR3nt: TGTGCCAGCAGTTTTTACGGCGGGGGGTCCCGTGGGGCCAACGTCCTGACTTTC; CDR3aa: CASSFYGGGSRGANVLTF
abundance: -; d_gene: -; v_gene: TRBV6-5; j_gene: TRBJ1-4; CDR3nt: TGTGCCAGCCGACGGCTGGCATATGATGAAAAACTGTTTTTT; CDR3aa: CASRRLAYDEKLFF
abundance: -; d_gene: -; v_gene: TRBV5-4; j_gene: TRBJ2-5; CDR3nt: TGTGCCAGCAGGAGTGGGCAGCAAGAGACCCAGTACTTC; CDR3aa: CASRSGQQETQYF
abundance: -; d_gene: TRBD2; v_gene: TRBV11-1; j_gene: TRBJ2-3; CDR3nt: TGTGCCAGCAGCTTAGCACTAGCGGGGGCCCTGGAGGCAGATACGCAGTATTTT; CDR3aa: CASSLALAGALEADTQYF
abundance: -; d_gene: -; v_gene: TRBV6-2/TRBV6-3; j_gene: TRBJ1-4; CDR3nt: TGTGCCAGCAGTTACTCGAACCCTGGAGGGACTAATGAAAAACTGTTTTTT; CDR3aa: CASSYSNPGGTNEKLFF
abundance: -; d_gene: -; v_gene: TRBV15; j_gene: TRBJ1-4; CDR3nt: TGTGCCACCAGCAGGGTCGTACAGGGTGAAAAACTGTTTTTT; CDR3aa: CATSRVVQGEKLFF
abundance: -; d_gene: -; v_gene: TRBV7-2; j_gene: TRBJ2-3; CDR3nt: TGTGCCAGCAGCTTAGTACGCGGGGCTCGGAGAGATACGCAGTATTTT; CDR3aa: CASSLVRGARRDTQYF
abundance: -; d_gene: -; v_gene: TRBV5-1; j_gene: TRBJ2-7; CDR3nt: TGCGCCAGCAGCTTGGAAGGTCTCGACGAGCAGTACTTC; CDR3aa: CASSLEGLDEQYF
abundance: -; d_gene: -; v_gene: TRBV6-4; j_gene: TRBJ2-2; CDR3nt: TGTGCCAGCACCCCCCGGCCACACACCGGGGAGCTGTTTTTT; CDR3aa: CASTPRPHTGELFF
abundance: -; d_gene: TRBD1; v_gene: TRBV5-6; j_gene: TRBJ1-1; CDR3nt: TGTGCCAGCAGCTCCAGGGGGCGCGTCACTGAAGCTTTCTTT; CDR3aa: CASSSRGRVTEAFF
abundance: -; d_gene: -; v_gene: TRBV12-3/TRBV12-4; j_gene: TRBJ1-2; CDR3nt: TGTGCCAGCGGAAGGACAGTTTATGGCTACACCTTC; CDR3aa: CASGRTVYGYTF
abundance: -; d_gene: TRBD2; v_gene: TRBV11-3; j_gene: TRBJ2-2; CDR3nt: TGTGCCAGCAGCCACCGGCTAGCGGGAAACACCGGGGAGCTGTTTTTT; CDR3aa: CASSHRLAGNTGELFF
abundance: -; d_gene: TRBD2; v_gene: TRBV5-1; j_gene: TRBJ2-6; CDR3nt: TGCGCCAGCAGCTTGAAGACTAGCGGGGTCCTCTCTGGGGCCAACGTCCTGACTTTC; CDR3aa: CASSLKTSGVLSGANVLTF
abundance: -; d_gene: -; v_gene: TRBV18; j_gene: TRBJ1-4; CDR3nt: TGTGCCAGCTCACCACGCCTTACAGAAAAAAATGAAAAACTGTTTTTT; CDR3aa: CASSPRLTEKNEKLFF
abundance: -; d_gene: TRBD2; v_gene: TRBV5-1; j_gene: TRBJ2-3; CDR3nt: TGCGCCAGCAGCCGGGGACTAGCGGGTGCGGATGGGGGCACAGATACGCAGTATTTT; CDR3aa: CASSRGLAGADGGTDTQYF
abundance: -; d_gene: TRBD1; v_gene: TRBV5-6; j_gene: TRBJ1-5; CDR3nt: TGTGCCAGCAGCCCGGGGTGGGGACAGGGGGCTTATAGCAATCAGCCCCAGCATTTT; CDR3aa: CASSPGWGQGAYSNQPQHF
abundance: -; d_gene: -; v_gene: TRBV2; j_gene: TRBJ1-1; CDR3nt: TGTGCCAGCAACAGGGCCACTGAAGCTTTCTTT; CDR3aa: CASNRATEAFF
abundance: once; d_gene: -; v_gene: TRBV5-1; j_gene: TRBJ1-3; CDR3nt: TGCGCCAGCAGCCCCTTGCGTAGACAAGGGTACTCTGGAAACACCATATATTTT; CDR3aa: CASSPLRRQGYSGNTIYF